The 27 T cell receptor beta chains presented below share a single source sample, sequenced in a study of CD8 T cells in Susac syndrome. Random hexamers served to reverse transcribe roughly 0.45 to 1 ug RNA. Using its own MiXCR run on the immunoSEQ multiplex PCR reads, TCRdb lists one record per CDR3 protein. The table records about 150,000 distinct CDR3 sequences, nearly 97% of them present only once. The sample taken for sequencing was CD8+ T cells from PBMCs. The receptors here all came from a human donor with multiple sclerosis.

This rearrangement joins TRBV27 to TRBJ1-2; D is perhaps TRBD1 (5 bases). This CDR3 region has 15 residues. Between the trimmed V and J ends, which lost 6 bases and 4 bases, there was a span of 18 bases. CDR1 is MNHEY, CDR2 SMNVEV, per germline (reference sequence). CDR3 bases: TGTGCCAGCAGCCCGAAGCGGGGCTCTGTCTATGGCTACACCTTC. Translating gives CASSPKRGSVYGYTF.

Here the CDR3 reads CASSQLGQGYNEQFF. The CDR3 region has the DNA TGCGCCAGCAGCCAACTTGGACAGGGTTACAATGAGCAGTTCTTC. The chain employs TRBV4-1 and TRBJ2-1; TRBD1 matches 8 bases. V lost 2 bases and J lost 4; bases outside the gene matches: 4. Germline V gene sequence: CDR1 MGHRA, CDR2 YSYEKL. This CDR3 is 15 amino acids long.

The rearrangement joins TRBV2 to TRBJ2-1; D is tentatively TRBD1 or TRBD2 (5 bases each). This CDR3 spans 16 amino acids. Germline values: CDR1 SNHLY, CDR2 FYNNEI. Deletions cut 9 bases from V and 0 bases from J, with 18 bases between. The CDR3 nucleotides read TGTGCCAGAGGTCCGCGAGGGGATAGCTCCTACAATGAGCAGTTCTTC. This codes for CARGPRGDSSYNEQFF.

J is TRBJ1-1 and V is TRBV7-9; 9 bases line up with TRBD1. Germline-derived CDR1 and CDR2 are SEHNR and FQNEAQ (reference sequence). V lost 5 bases and J lost 8; bases outside the gene matches: 9. CDR3 length: 14 residues. CDR3 region: CASSRTGDWWEAFF. The CDR3 nucleotides read TGTGCCAGCAGCCGGACAGGGGATTGGTGGGAAGCTTTCTTT.

The V call is TRBV7-2, the J call TRBJ1-5, with 8 nucleotides matching TRBD1. The germline V gene encodes CDR1 SGHTA and CDR2 FQGNSA. The junction had 6 bases not matched to a gene; V was cut back by 6 bases and J by 2 bases. CDR3 size: 15 residues. The CDR3 sequence: CASRQGARGNQPQHF. The CDR3 coding sequence is TGTGCCAGCAGGCAGGGGGCGCGGGGCAATCAGCCCCAGCATTTT.

The gene calls are TRBV7-9 and TRBJ2-3; D remains unclear. The CDR3 contains 13 residues. Trimming left V 0 bases short and J 6 bases short, with 7 bases between. CDR1 SEHNR and CDR2 FQNEAQ come from the germline V gene (reference sequence). CDR3 coding DNA: TGTGCCAGCAGCTTAGCGTTGGAGGATACGCAGTATTTT. It encodes CASSLALEDTQYF.

This sequence joins TRBV24-1 and TRBJ1-1; 11 nucleotides match TRBD1. CDR3 size: 15 residues. Germline CDR1 and CDR2: KGHDR and SFDVKD. Losses at the gene ends were 5 bases for V and 3 bases for J; bases not matched to a gene: 4. CDR3 DNA sequence: TGTGCCACCAGTGGGACAGGGGGCTTTGACACTGAAGCTTTCTTT. Its protein is CATSGTGGFDTEAFF.

This clonotype was detected only once. The V and J genes are TRBV3-1 and TRBJ2-5; D tentatively fits TRBD1 or TRBD2 (5 bases each). V dropped 1 base and J dropped 2 bases, with 11 bases sitting between them. Germline V lookup: CDR1 LGHDT, CDR2 YNNKEL (reference sequence). The CDR3 length is 15 residues. CDR3 DNA sequence: TGTGCCAGCAGCCAAGTAGGGGACCCGCAAGAGACCCAGTACTTC. Protein sequence: CASSQVGDPQETQYF.

CDR3 DNA: TGTGCCTGGAGTGTACTAGGAAGGAATGGCTACACCTTC. This codes for CAWSVLGRNGYTF. V is TRBV30 and J is TRBJ1-2; no clear D. Germline CDR1 GTSNPN, CDR2 SVGIG (reference sequence). Trimming shortened V by 0 bases and J by 6 bases, and 11 bases separated the two germline ends. CDR3 length equals 13 residues.

The CDR3 region is CATSSYPAAVDTEAFF. CDR3 nucleotide sequence: TGTGCCACCAGCAGCTACCCTGCGGCGGTGGACACTGAAGCTTTCTTT. The chain couples TRBV15 to TRBJ1-1, with no clear D. Trimming removed 3 bases at V and 3 bases at J, with 17 bases between. This CDR3 has 16 amino acids. In germline, CDR1 is LNHNV, CDR2 YYDKDF (reference sequence).

V usage is TRBV6-5 and J usage is TRBJ1-5, with 7 bases identical to TRBD1. Germline assignment: CDR1 MNHEY and CDR2 SVGAGI. The trim removed 5 bases at V and 1 base at J, leaving 2 bases unmatched. This CDR3 comprises 14 residues. The CDR3 reads CASSPGQSNQPQHF. In DNA form, the CDR3 reads TGTGCCAGCAGTCCGGGACAGAGCAATCAGCCCCAGCATTTT.

The rearrangement uses TRBV27 and TRBJ2-3, with D possibly matching TRBD1 (5 bases). Germline CDR1 and CDR2: MNHEY and SMNVEV (reference sequence). V was cut by 3 bases and J by 0 bases, with 10 bases left in between. The CDR3 runs to 15 residues. The CDR3 DNA reads TGTGCCAGCAGTTTCGTAGGGGCTAGCACAGATACGCAGTATTTT. This sequence encodes CASSFVGASTDTQYF.

This clonotype is a singleton in its sample. This chain links TRBV5-6 with TRBJ1-5; weak D call: TRBD1 (5 bases). Germline values: CDR1 SGHDT, CDR2 YYEEEE. The CDR3 has 14 amino acids. Trimming left V 2 bases short and J 7 bases short, with 13 bases between. Here the CDR3 reads CASSLGSRDQPQHF. The CDR3 bases are TGTGCCAGCAGCTTAGGCAGTCGGGACCAGCCCCAGCATTTT. Combining the CDR3 with reference TRBV5-6 and TRBJ1-5 gives the whole variable domain DAGVTQSPTHLIKTRGQQVTLRCSPKSGHDTVSWYQQALGQGPQFIFQYYEEEERQRGNFPDRFSGHQFPNYSSELNVNALLLGDSALYLCASSLGSRDQPQHFGDGTRLSIL.

Only a few counts were recorded for this clonotype. The genes are TRBV20-1 and TRBJ1-2; D may be TRBD1 (6 bases). V gave up 0 bases and J gave up 1 base, with 9 bases separating them. The CDR3 length is 14 residues. Per germline, CDR1 DFQATT and CDR2 SNEGSKA (reference sequence). DNA of the CDR3: TGCAGTGCTAGAGAGGACAGAAATAACTATGGCTACACCTTC. Protein sequence: CSAREDRNNYGYTF.

This rearrangement joins TRBV29-1 to TRBJ2-1, with D perhaps TRBD2 (6 bases). Germline lookup yields CDR1 SQVTM and CDR2 ANQGSEA. V was cut by 5 bases and J by 8 bases, with 19 bases left in between. The CDR3 has 14 residues. The CDR3 DNA reads as TGCAGCGTTCCCCGGGAGTCGGTATACTATGAGCAGTTCTTC. Its translation is CSVPRESVYYEQFF.

This chain uses TRBV12-3 or TRBV12-4 with TRBJ2-1; 8 bases agree with TRBD2. There are 14 residues in the CDR3. J was trimmed by 8 bases and V by 6 bases; bases with no gene match: 9. The CDR3 reads CASSLGAGGYEQFF. CDR3 DNA sequence: TGTGCCAGCAGCTTGGGGGCGGGGGGTTATGAGCAGTTCTTC.

This clonotype was detected once. The chain employs TRBV7-9 and TRBJ1-1; D is ambiguous. Trimming cost V 1 base and J 0 bases, with 6 bases left between them. CDR1 and CDR2 from the germline V gene are SEHNR and FQNEAQ (reference sequence). The CDR3 extends over 14 amino acids. DNA for the CDR3: TGTGCCAGCAGCTTAGTAACGGTGAACACTGAAGCTTTCTTT. Translated, it gives CASSLVTVNTEAFF.

The chain carries TRBV20-1 and TRBJ2-1; a possible D gene is TRBD2 (5 bases). This CDR3 is built from 13 residues. Germline V gene data show CDR1 as DFQATT and CDR2 as SNEGSKA (reference sequence). The V gene lost 6 bases and the J gene lost 5 bases, with 14 bases spanning the gap. CDR3 sequence reads: CSASWEPHNEQFF. The CDR3 DNA reads TGCAGTGCCAGCTGGGAGCCCCACAATGAGCAGTTCTTC.

The chain joins TRBV9 to TRBJ2-2; D is unresolved. Germline-derived CDR1 and CDR2 are SGDLS and YYNGEE. CDR3 length equals 12 residues. V lost 3 bases and J lost 6, with 6 bases in between. The DNA for the CDR3 is TGTGCCAGCAGCGCTACCCCCGGGGAGCTGTTTTTT. This encodes CASSATPGELFF.

The V gene is TRBV15, the J gene TRBJ1-5; no firm D call. The CDR3 is 15 residues long. Germline V lookup: CDR1 LNHNV, CDR2 YYDKDF (reference sequence). Trimming took 3 bases from V and 5 from J, leaving 14 bases between them. In nucleotides, the CDR3 is TGTGCCACCAGCAGCTTGACTCAAGCGGATCAGCCCCAGCATTTT. Amino acid sequence: CATSSLTQADQPQHF. Full variable domain (remainder filled in from reference TRBV15 and TRBJ1-5): DAMVIQNPRYQVTQFGKPVTLSCSQTLNHNVMYWYQQKSSQAPKLLFHYYDKDFNNEADTPDNFQSRRPNTSFCFLDIRSPGLGDTAMYLCATSSLTQADQPQHFGDGTRLSIL.

The chain joins TRBV29-1 to TRBJ2-7; possibly TRBD2 for D (6 bases). V gave up 1 base and J gave up 0 bases, with 16 bases separating them. The CDR3 covers 16 residues. Germline CDR1 SQVTM, CDR2 ANQGSEA. As DNA, the CDR3 is TGCAGCGTTGAAGGAACCTCCCGGGGACTCTCCTACGAGCAGTACTTC. Translating it yields CSVEGTSRGLSYEQYF.

The V call is TRBV4-1, the J call TRBJ2-1; D is perhaps TRBD2 (5 bases). Germline CDR1 and CDR2: MGHRA and YSYEKL. The V and J ends lost 3 bases and 9 bases respectively, with 21 bases between them. The CDR3 has 16 amino acids. The CDR3 sequence is CASSQSAGPSGSEQFF. CDR3 nucleotides: TGCGCCAGCAGCCAGTCCGCGGGCCCCTCGGGGAGTGAGCAGTTCTTC.

The rearrangement joins TRBV12-3 or TRBV12-4 to TRBJ2-1, with D hard to call. V dropped 4 bases and J dropped 6 bases, with 19 bases sitting between them. CDR3 length: 16 amino acids. The CDR3, as DNA: TGTGCCAGCAGTTCACGACACGAGCGACAAGGCAATGAGCAGTTCTTC. The encoded protein is CASSSRHERQGNEQFF.

The rearrangement links TRBV27 to TRBJ1-5, with 7 bases fitting TRBD1. There are 15 residues in the CDR3. Germline CDR1 MNHEY, CDR2 SMNVEV (reference sequence). V gave up 5 bases and J gave up 2 bases; unmatched junction bases: 6. CDR3 DNA: TGTGCCAGCAGTCCCAGGGACAGCCGCAATCAGCCCCAGCATTTT. Its protein is CASSPRDSRNQPQHF.

This chain joins TRBV4-1 and TRBJ2-7; D could derive from TRBD1 or TRBD2 (6 bases each). The CDR3 is 16 residues long. The germline gives CDR1 MGHRA, CDR2 YSYEKL. V was shortened by 4 bases and J by 3 bases, with 19 bases between the two germline ends. CDR3 bases: TGCGCCAGCAGCCCTCTGGAGGGGGGAACATTCTACGAGCAGTACTTC. Its protein is CASSPLEGGTFYEQYF.

J is TRBJ2-7 and V is TRBV5-1; D ambiguous. V lost 4 bases, J lost 3 bases, and 11 bases lay in between. Germline CDR1 reads SGHRS; CDR2 reads YFSETQ. The CDR3 runs 13 residues. CDR3 region: CASSPGPFYEQYV. The CDR3 DNA follows: TGCGCCAGCAGCCCCGGGCCCTTCTACGAGCAGTACGTC.

The chain joins TRBV14 to TRBJ2-3, with D uncertain. From germline, CDR1 is SGHDN and CDR2 FVKESK. This CDR3 region has 19 residues. The V gene lost 1 base and the J gene lost 1 base, with 21 bases spanning the gap. The CDR3 here is CASSQVEVLPHGGTDTQYF. In DNA form, the CDR3 reads TGTGCCAGCAGCCAAGTGGAAGTTCTCCCACATGGGGGCACAGATACGCAGTATTTT.